This T cell receptor (beta chain) was captured by sequencing in a study of long-term antiretroviral therapy in people with HIV. General study points: In samples taken after ART, diversity increased but remained below transplant donor control levels. Compared with controls, HIV repertoires showed narrower CDR3 length ranges. Gathering of blood took place between the mid-2000s and the late 2010s, possibly under older ART regimens.

Specimens retained about 0.85-11 million cryopreserved PBMC preceding DNA extraction. A remark on this clone: Its target is unknown.

Germline CDR1 reads SGHDT; CDR2 reads YYEEEE. J was trimmed by 7 bases and V by 1 base; bases with no gene match: 10. The CDR3 spans 15 residues. The libraries were made with immunoSEQ v3.0 at survey level. Data came from immunoSEQ multiplex PCR; TCRdb stores just in-frame clones and leaves some out. The sample records 15,000 to 20,000 clones, roughly 80% being singletons. The input for sequencing was unsorted PBMCs, taken 0.1 years after starting antiretroviral therapy. The V gene is TRBV5-6, the J gene TRBJ2-7, with TRBD1 identical over 8 bases. This sequence was found in a man between 18 and 29 years old with HIV. As DNA, the CDR3 is TGTGCCAGCAGCTTGAGAGGGACAGGCAAGTATGAGCAGTACTTC. As protein: CASSLRGTGKYEQYF.